This T cell receptor (beta chain) originates from a study of molecular identifiers for immune sequencing clone quantification. CDR1 and CDR2 (germline): MNHEY, SVGEGT. This CDR3 region has 15 residues. Trimming stripped 7 bases from V and 1 base from J, with 15 bases between. From the PCR reads, TCRdb called clonotypes with MiXCR, one entry per CDR3 protein. This sample has 490,000 or so distinct CDR3 sequences, with around a fifth found just once. Findings of the study overall: Clones that had above 20 RNA copies took up over 99% of effector molecules but under 1% in naive cells.

As regards this clonotype: Antigen: not known. A read error may be the cause here, since a much bigger clone is one base away.

The sample was naive CD8+ T cells from blood, with Jurkat cell RNA spiked in. Indicated subset: FACS-sorted CD8+CD4-CCR7+CD45RA+ naive T cells. The sequence came from a human donor in good health. Some libraries in this study had Jurkat cell RNA spiked in. The gene calls are TRBV6-2 or TRBV6-3 and TRBJ2-3; maybe TRBD2 (6 bases). The CDR3 is CASTTGEEGTDTQYF. The CDR3 DNA sequence: TGTGCCAGCACCACGGGGGAGGAGGGCACAGATACGCAGTATTTT.